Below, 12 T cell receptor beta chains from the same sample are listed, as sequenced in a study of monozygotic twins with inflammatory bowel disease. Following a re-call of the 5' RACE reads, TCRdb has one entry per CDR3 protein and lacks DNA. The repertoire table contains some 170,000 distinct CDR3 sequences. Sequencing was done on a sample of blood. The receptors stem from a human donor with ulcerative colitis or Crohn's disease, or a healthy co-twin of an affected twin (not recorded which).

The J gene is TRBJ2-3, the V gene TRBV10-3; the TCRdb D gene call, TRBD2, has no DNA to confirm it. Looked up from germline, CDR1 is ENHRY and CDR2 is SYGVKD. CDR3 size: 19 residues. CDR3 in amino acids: CAISQETSGFPNVKDTQYF.

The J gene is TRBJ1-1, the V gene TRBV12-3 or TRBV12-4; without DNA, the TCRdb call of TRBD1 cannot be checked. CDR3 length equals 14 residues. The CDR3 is CASSLGGRNTEAFF.

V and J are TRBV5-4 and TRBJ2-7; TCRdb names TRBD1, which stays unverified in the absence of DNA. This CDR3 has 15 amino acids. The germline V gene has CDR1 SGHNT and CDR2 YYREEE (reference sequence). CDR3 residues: CASSMGQGVFGEQYF. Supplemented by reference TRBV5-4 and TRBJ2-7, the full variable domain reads ETGVTQSPTHLIKTRGQQVTLRCSSQSGHNTVSWYQQALGQGPQFIFQYYREEENGRGNFPPRFSGLQFPNYSSELNVNALELDDSALYLCASSMGQGVFGEQYFGPGTRLTVT.

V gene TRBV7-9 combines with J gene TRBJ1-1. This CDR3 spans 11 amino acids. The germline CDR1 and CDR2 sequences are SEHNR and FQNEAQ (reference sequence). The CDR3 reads CASSLGNSAFF.

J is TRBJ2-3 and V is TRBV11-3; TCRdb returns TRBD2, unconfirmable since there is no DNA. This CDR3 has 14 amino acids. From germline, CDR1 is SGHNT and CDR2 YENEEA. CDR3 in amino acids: CASSPSRGTDTQYF.

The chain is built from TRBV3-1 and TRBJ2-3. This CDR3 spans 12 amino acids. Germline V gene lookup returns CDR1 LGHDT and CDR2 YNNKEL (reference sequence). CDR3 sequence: CASSQWTDTQYF.

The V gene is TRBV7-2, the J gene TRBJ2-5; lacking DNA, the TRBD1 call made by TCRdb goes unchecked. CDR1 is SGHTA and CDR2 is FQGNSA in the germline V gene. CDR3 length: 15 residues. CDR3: CASSLSAGAGETQYF.

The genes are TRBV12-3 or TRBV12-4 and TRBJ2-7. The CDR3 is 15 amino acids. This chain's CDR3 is CASSPTRGGGYEQYF.

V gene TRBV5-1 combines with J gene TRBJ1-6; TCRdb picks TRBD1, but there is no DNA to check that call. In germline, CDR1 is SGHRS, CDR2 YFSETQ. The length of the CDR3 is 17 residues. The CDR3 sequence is CASSLQGQGAGDSPLHF.

CDR3 sequence: CASSQDWGRGGLNTGELFF. The rearrangement links TRBV3-1 to TRBJ2-2; TCRdb designates TRBD2, a call that cannot be tested without DNA. In germline, CDR1 is LGHDT, CDR2 YNNKEL (reference sequence). The CDR3 is made up of 19 amino acids.

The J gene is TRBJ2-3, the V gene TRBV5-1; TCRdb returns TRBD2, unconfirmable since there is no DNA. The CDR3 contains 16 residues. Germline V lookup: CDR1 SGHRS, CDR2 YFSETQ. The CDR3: CASSQRTSPFVDTQYF.

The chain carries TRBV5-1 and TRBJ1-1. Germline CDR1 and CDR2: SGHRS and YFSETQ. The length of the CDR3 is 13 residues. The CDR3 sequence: CASSSRTRTEAFF.